The rows below give T cell receptor beta chains drawn from one sample of a study of monozygotic twins with cystic fibrosis. Here immunoSEQ multiplex PCR was the method, and the copy in TCRdb shows in-frame clones only, minus some. The profile shows roughly 25,000 clones, under 95% of them singletons. The sequenced sample was blood. All receptors derive from a girl aged 2-10 years with cystic fibrosis. Both conserved end residues are part of each CDR3. The D gene is left open where the match is weak. Size values are once, few and many counts, or a class for expanded clones, and some rows have none.

D: -; size: -; J: TRBJ1-6; V: TRBV10-1; DNA: TGCGCCAGCAGTGAGTTCAGAGGAGCACCCCTCCACTTT; CDR3: CASSEFRGAPLHF
D: -; size: -; J: TRBJ1-6; V: TRBV27; DNA: TGTGCCAGCAGTTTAAGGGGGGATTCACCCCTCCACTTT; CDR3: CASSLRGDSPLHF
D: -; size: -; J: TRBJ2-3; V: TRBV5-1; DNA: TGCGCCAGCAGCTTGGGAGCGGACACAGATACGCAGTATTTT; CDR3: CASSLGADTDTQYF
D: -; size: -; J: TRBJ1-2; V: TRBV19; DNA: TGTGCCAGTAGGCGGGTACAGGGCAAGGATGGCTACACCTTC; CDR3: CASRRVQGKDGYTF
D: -; size: -; J: TRBJ1-2; V: TRBV4-3; DNA: TGCGCCAGCAGCCAAGTGCCCCACACGGATGGCTACACCTTC; CDR3: CASSQVPHTDGYTF
D: TRBD2; size: -; J: TRBJ2-3; V: TRBV10-1; DNA: TGCGCCAGCAGGGGATCCGGGGGGTCCACAGATACGCAGTATTTT; CDR3: CASRGSGGSTDTQYF
D: -; size: -; J: TRBJ2-6; V: TRBV5-1; DNA: TGCGCCAGCAGCTTGTCAAGGTCTGGGGCCAACGTCCTGACTTTC; CDR3: CASSLSRSGANVLTF
D: -; size: -; J: TRBJ1-5; V: TRBV28; DNA: TGTGCCAGCAGTGACTTTTCTCTATTAGTGTTTAGCAATCAGCCCCAGCATTTT; CDR3: CASSDFSLLVFSNQPQHF
D: -; size: -; J: TRBJ2-5; V: TRBV4-1; DNA: TGCGCCAGCAGCCAAGATGATGGGATCTTTGGAGAGACCCAGTACTTC; CDR3: CASSQDDGIFGETQYF
D: -; size: -; J: TRBJ1-1; V: TRBV6-5; DNA: TGTGCCAGCAGTTACTCGGGGGGACTGAACACTGAAGCTTTCTTT; CDR3: CASSYSGGLNTEAFF
D: -; size: -; J: TRBJ2-7; V: TRBV5-1; DNA: TGCGCCAGCAGCTTGGAGGGGTCCTACGAGCAGTACTTC; CDR3: CASSLEGSYEQYF
D: -; size: -; J: TRBJ2-7; V: TRBV6-5; DNA: TGTGCCAGCAGAGAACGGGGCGATACCTACGAGCAGTACTTC; CDR3: CASRERGDTYEQYF
D: TRBD2; size: -; J: TRBJ2-5; V: TRBV7-6; DNA: TGTGCCAGCAGCTTAGCTAGCGGGGCTCAAGAGACCCAGTACTTC; CDR3: CASSLASGAQETQYF
D: -; size: -; J: TRBJ1-2; V: TRBV5-1; DNA: TGCGCCAGCAGCTTCACAGGAGAAGGCTATGGCTACACCTTC; CDR3: CASSFTGEGYGYTF
D: TRBD1; size: -; J: TRBJ2-7; V: TRBV4-3; DNA: TGCGCCAGCAGCCAGCTTCCTTTACAGGGGTACGAGCAGTACTTC; CDR3: CASSQLPLQGYEQYF
D: -; size: -; J: TRBJ2-7; V: TRBV28; DNA: TGTGCCAGCAGTTCCCCGGGTTCCCACGAGCAGTACTTC; CDR3: CASSSPGSHEQYF
D: TRBD1; size: -; J: TRBJ2-5; V: TRBV9; DNA: TGTGCCAGCAGCCCCGGGACAGGAGAAGAGACCCAGTACTTC; CDR3: CASSPGTGEETQYF
D: TRBD1; size: -; J: TRBJ1-1; V: TRBV19; DNA: TGTGCCAGTAGTGTACTACCCGGGACAGGGCGCGTGAACACTGAAGCTTTCTTT; CDR3: CASSVLPGTGRVNTEAFF
D: -; size: -; J: TRBJ1-2; V: TRBV9; DNA: TGTGCCAGCAGCGTACAGGGAGGTGGTGGTGGCTACACCTTC; CDR3: CASSVQGGGGGYTF
D: -; size: -; J: TRBJ2-3; V: TRBV5-1; DNA: TGCGCCAGCAGCTTGGACAGCTCCACAGATACGCAGTATTTT; CDR3: CASSLDSSTDTQYF
D: -; size: -; J: TRBJ1-3; V: TRBV2; DNA: TGTGCCAGCATCTGGGACACCTCCTCTGGAAACACCATATATTTT; CDR3: CASIWDTSSGNTIYF
D: -; size: -; J: TRBJ1-2; V: TRBV6-6; DNA: TGTGCCAGCAGACCAAGCTATGGCTACACCTTC; CDR3: CASRPSYGYTF
D: TRBD1; size: few; J: TRBJ2-1; V: TRBV4-3; DNA: TGCGCCAGCAGCACAACAGTTCGGCCAGCAGGGGGGCAGTTCTTC; CDR3: CASSTTVRPAGGQFF
D: TRBD1; size: -; J: TRBJ1-2; V: TRBV7-2; DNA: TGTGCCAGCAGCTTAGCCCGGGACAGGGGTGGCTACACCTTC; CDR3: CASSLARDRGGYTF
D: -; size: -; J: TRBJ1-3; V: TRBV2; DNA: TGTGCCAGCAGTGAACGGGTGAGCTCTGGAAACACCATATATTTT; CDR3: CASSERVSSGNTIYF
D: -; size: -; J: TRBJ2-1; V: TRBV6-5; DNA: TGTGCCAGCAGTTACTCGAGTCAAAGCTCCTACAATGAGCAGTTCTTC; CDR3: CASSYSSQSSYNEQFF
D: TRBD1; size: -; J: TRBJ1-4; V: TRBV29-1; DNA: TGCAGCGTTAAAGACAGGGGTGAAAAACTGTTTTTT; CDR3: CSVKDRGEKLFF
D: -; size: -; J: TRBJ2-6; V: TRBV7-2; DNA: TGTGCCAGCAGCTTACCCCACGGCGCTACAGGCTCAAGGGCCAACGTCCTGACTTTC; CDR3: CASSLPHGATGSRANVLTF
D: -; size: -; J: TRBJ1-5; V: TRBV2; DNA: TGTGCCAGCAGTGAAGACTTCCTCGGGAATCAGCCCCAGCATTTT; CDR3: CASSEDFLGNQPQHF
D: -; size: -; J: TRBJ1-1; V: TRBV19; DNA: TGTGCCAGTAGTATAACCGTAAACACTGAAGCTTTCTTT; CDR3: CASSITVNTEAFF
D: TRBD1; size: -; J: TRBJ1-2; V: TRBV5-1; DNA: TGCGCCAGCAGCTTGGACCGACAGGGGCGTGACTTTGGCTACACCTTC; CDR3: CASSLDRQGRDFGYTF
D: -; size: once; J: TRBJ1-1; V: TRBV13; DNA: TGTGCCAGCAGCCCCTCGGACACAATGAACACTGAAGCTTTCTTT; CDR3: CASSPSDTMNTEAFF
D: -; size: -; J: TRBJ1-4; V: TRBV6-5; DNA: TGTGCCAGCAGTTACCGTCTCTTAGGGACTAATGAAAAACTGTTTTTT; CDR3: CASSYRLLGTNEKLFF
D: -; size: -; J: TRBJ1-2; V: TRBV28; DNA: TGTGCCAGCAGCCGAGAGGGGGCTAACTATGGCTACACCTTC; CDR3: CASSREGANYGYTF
D: TRBD1; size: -; J: TRBJ2-2; V: TRBV5-1; DNA: TGCGCCAGCAGCTTTTGGAGGACAGGGGGCTCCGGGGAGCTGTTTTTT; CDR3: CASSFWRTGGSGELFF
D: -; size: -; J: TRBJ2-7; V: TRBV7-2; DNA: TGTGCCAGCAGCTCAGTTGTGTCCTACGAGCAGTACTTC; CDR3: CASSSVVSYEQYF
D: -; size: -; J: TRBJ2-5; V: TRBV19; DNA: TGTGCCAGTAGTATGCAGGCGTACCAAGAGACCCAGTACTTC; CDR3: CASSMQAYQETQYF
D: -; size: -; J: TRBJ1-2; V: TRBV5-1; DNA: TGCGCCAGCAGCTTGGGAAGGGACCGCGACAACTATGGCTACACCTTC; CDR3: CASSLGRDRDNYGYTF
D: TRBD2; size: once; J: TRBJ2-7; V: TRBV12-5; DNA: TGTGCTAGTGGTTTGGACCAGCGGGGGGGCTCCTACGAGCAGTACTTC; CDR3: CASGLDQRGGSYEQYF
D: TRBD2; size: -; J: TRBJ2-1; V: TRBV7-2; DNA: TGTGCCAGCAGCTTAAGGGCTAGCGGGGGCCTTTCCAATGAGCAGTTCTTC; CDR3: CASSLRASGGLSNEQFF
D: -; size: -; J: TRBJ2-7; V: TRBV5-4; DNA: TGTGCCAGCAGCTTGCACGGTCCGTCCTACGAGCAGTACTTC; CDR3: CASSLHGPSYEQYF
D: -; size: -; J: TRBJ2-7; V: TRBV7-2; DNA: TGTGCCAGCAGCATACAGGGCTACGAGCAGTACTTC; CDR3: CASSIQGYEQYF
D: TRBD2; size: -; J: TRBJ2-5; V: TRBV5-4; DNA: TGTGCCAGCAGCTTGGCGTGGACTAGCGGGGAGAGCCAAGAGACCCAGTACTTC; CDR3: CASSLAWTSGESQETQYF
D: -; size: once; J: TRBJ1-1; V: TRBV19; DNA: TGTGCCAGTACCCCTACGTGGGGGAACACTGAAGCTTTCTTT; CDR3: CASTPTWGNTEAFF
D: -; size: -; J: TRBJ1-6; V: TRBV7-9; DNA: TGTGCCAGCAGATCGGGGGAGGGATCACCCCTCCACTTT; CDR3: CASRSGEGSPLHF
D: TRBD1; size: -; J: TRBJ1-2; V: TRBV6-5; DNA: TGTGCCAGCAGCTATACCGGGACAGGGGGCGGCTACACCTTC; CDR3: CASSYTGTGGGYTF
D: TRBD2; size: -; J: TRBJ2-3; V: TRBV2; DNA: TGTGCCAGCAGAGTCGGGGGGGCCGCAGATACGCAGTATTTT; CDR3: CASRVGGAADTQYF
D: TRBD1; size: -; J: TRBJ2-7; V: TRBV5-1; DNA: TGCGCCAGCAGCTTGGCACGGACAGGCTACGAGCAGTACTTC; CDR3: CASSLARTGYEQYF
D: -; size: -; J: TRBJ2-1; V: TRBV2; DNA: TGTGCCAGCAGTGAAGGATTAGCCTCCTACAATGAGCAGTTCTTC; CDR3: CASSEGLASYNEQFF
D: -; size: -; J: TRBJ1-1; V: TRBV6-5; DNA: TGTGCCAGCAGTAAGACTCAAGGGACTGAAGCTTTCTTT; CDR3: CASSKTQGTEAFF
D: -; size: -; J: TRBJ1-1; V: TRBV2; DNA: TGTGCCAGCAGTGGCCCGGGACATTTAATGAACACTGAAGCTTTCTTT; CDR3: CASSGPGHLMNTEAFF
D: -; size: -; J: TRBJ2-7; V: TRBV15; DNA: TGTGCCACCAGCAGAGATCCAGGGACCAGGGAGCAGTACTTC; CDR3: CATSRDPGTREQYF